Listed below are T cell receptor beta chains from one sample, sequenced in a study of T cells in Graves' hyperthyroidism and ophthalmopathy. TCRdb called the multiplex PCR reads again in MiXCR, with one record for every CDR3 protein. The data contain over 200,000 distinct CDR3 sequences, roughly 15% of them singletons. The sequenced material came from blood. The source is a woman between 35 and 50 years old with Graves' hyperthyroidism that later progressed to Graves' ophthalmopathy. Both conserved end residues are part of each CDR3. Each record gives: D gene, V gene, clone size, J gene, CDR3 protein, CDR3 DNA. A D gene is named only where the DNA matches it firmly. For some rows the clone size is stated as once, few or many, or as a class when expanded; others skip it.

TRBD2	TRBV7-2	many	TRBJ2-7	CASSPRLAGGLPYEQYF	TGTGCCAGCAGCCCCAGACTAGCGGGAGGGCTCCCCTACGAGCAGTACTTC
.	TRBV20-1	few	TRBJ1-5	CSASRAIAGQPQHF	TGCAGTGCTAGTCGGGCCATCGCAGGCCAGCCCCAGCATTTT
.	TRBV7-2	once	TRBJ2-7	CASSRYYEQYF	TGTGCCAGCAGCCGTTATTACGAGCAGTACTTC
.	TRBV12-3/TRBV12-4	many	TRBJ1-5	CASSPNRDQPQHF	TGTGCCAGCAGTCCTAACAGGGATCAGCCCCAGCATTTT
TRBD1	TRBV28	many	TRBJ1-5	CASSLTWDSSNQPQHF	TGTGCCAGCAGTTTAACTTGGGACAGTAGCAATCAGCCCCAGCATTTT
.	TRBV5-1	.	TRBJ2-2	CASSYQIAGELFF	TGCGCCAGCAGCTACCAGATCGCCGGGGAGCTGTTTTTT
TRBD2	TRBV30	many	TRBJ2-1	CAWATGTSGRSEQFF	TGTGCCTGGGCTACCGGGACTAGCGGGAGAAGTGAGCAGTTCTTC
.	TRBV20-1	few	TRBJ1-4	CSARNRKAGEKLFF	TGCAGTGCTAGAAACAGAAAAGCAGGTGAAAAACTGTTTTTT
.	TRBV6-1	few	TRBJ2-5	CASTTGRLKETQYF	TGTGCCAGCACTACAGGGCGGTTGAAAGAGACCCAGTACTTC
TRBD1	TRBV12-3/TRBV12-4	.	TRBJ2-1	CASSPDRGGPYNEQFF	TGTGCCAGCAGTCCGGACAGGGGCGGACCATACAATGAGCAGTTCTTC
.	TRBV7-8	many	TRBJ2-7	CASSLAPAVSYEQYF	TGTGCCAGCAGCTTAGCGCCTGCAGTCTCCTACGAGCAGTACTTC
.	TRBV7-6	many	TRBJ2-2	CASSPSIENTGELFF	TGTGCCAGCAGCCCAAGCATTGAGAACACCGGGGAGCTGTTTTTT
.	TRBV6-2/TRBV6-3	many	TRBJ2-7	CASSYLGPGNTAKRAEQYF	TGTGCCAGCAGTTACTTAGGGCCAGGGAATACGGCCAAAAGGGCGGAGCAGTACTTC
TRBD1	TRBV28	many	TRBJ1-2	CASSFDVTGGGYTF	TGTGCCAGCAGTTTCGACGTGACAGGGGGTGGCTACACCTTC
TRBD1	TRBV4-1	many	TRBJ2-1	CASSQGQGGFREQFF	TGCGCCAGCAGCCAAGGACAGGGGGGGTTCCGTGAGCAGTTCTTC
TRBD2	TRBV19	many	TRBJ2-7	CASSTGASGSLEQYF	TGTGCCAGTAGTACGGGGGCTAGCGGGAGTTTGGAGCAGTACTTC
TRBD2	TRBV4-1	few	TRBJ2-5	CASSQKGAALAGGQETQYF	TGCGCCAGCAGCCAAAAAGGGGCCGCTCTAGCGGGAGGTCAAGAGACCCAGTACTTC
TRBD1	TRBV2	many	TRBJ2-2	CASRPRDREQAGELFF	TGTGCCAGCAGACCGAGGGACAGAGAACAGGCCGGGGAGCTGTTTTTT
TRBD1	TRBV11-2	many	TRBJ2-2	CASSSGQGELFF	TGTGCCAGCAGCTCGGGACAGGGGGAGCTGTTTTTT
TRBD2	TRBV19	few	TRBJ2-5	CASRSLAGSGETQYF	TGTGCCAGTAGGAGTCTAGCGGGCTCGGGGGAGACCCAGTACTTC
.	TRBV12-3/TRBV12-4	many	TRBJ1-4	CASSNRQVGREKLFF	TGTGCCAGCAGTAACCGACAGGTGGGACGAGAAAAACTGTTTTTT
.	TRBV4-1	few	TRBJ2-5	CASSQFTGPGTQYF	TGCGCCAGCAGCCAATTTACAGGGCCCGGGACCCAGTACTTC
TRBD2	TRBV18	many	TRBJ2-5	CASSPLGPSGIQETQYF	TGTGCCAGCTCACCCCTAGGACCTAGCGGGATCCAAGAGACCCAGTACTTC
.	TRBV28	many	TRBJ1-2	CASSLVGHYGYTF	TGTGCCAGCAGTTTAGTAGGGCATTATGGCTACACCTTC
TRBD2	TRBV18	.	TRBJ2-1	CASSPTSGSPNEQFF	TGTGCCAGCTCACCTACTAGCGGGAGTCCCAATGAGCAGTTCTTC
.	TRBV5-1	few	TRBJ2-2	CASSLFTGELFF	TGCGCCAGCAGCCTATTCACCGGGGAGCTGTTTTTT
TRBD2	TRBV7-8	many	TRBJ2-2	CASSRRTSGNTGELFF	TGTGCCAGCAGCAGACGGACTAGCGGGAACACCGGGGAGCTGTTTTTT
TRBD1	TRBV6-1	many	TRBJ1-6	CASSFGQGRSPLHF	TGTGCCAGCAGTTTTGGACAGGGGAGGTCACCCCTCCACTTT
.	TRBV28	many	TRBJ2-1	CASSLRRGLTLEQFF	TGTGCCAGCAGTTTAAGGCGGGGACTGACCCTTGAGCAGTTCTTC
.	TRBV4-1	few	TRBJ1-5	CASSQDPRDRLQREGQPQHF	TGCGCCAGCAGCCAAGATCCGCGCGACAGGCTACAACGGGAGGGTCAGCCCCAGCATTTT
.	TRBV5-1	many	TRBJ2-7	CASSLGSGGDEQYF	TGCGCCAGCAGCTTGGGGTCAGGGGGGGACGAGCAGTACTTC
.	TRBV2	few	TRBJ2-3	CASSLSQPRDTQYF	TGTGCCAGCAGCCTTAGCCAACCTCGAGATACGCAGTATTTT
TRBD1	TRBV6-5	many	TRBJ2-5	CASSSNGQGLFQYF	TGTGCCAGCAGTTCCAACGGACAGGGTCTGTTCCAGTACTTC
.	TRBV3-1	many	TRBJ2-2	CASSQDPGNTGELFF	TGTGCCAGCAGCCAAGATCCTGGGAACACCGGGGAGCTGTTTTTT
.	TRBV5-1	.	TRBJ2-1	CASSPLLNEQFF	TGCGCCAGCAGCCCCCTACTCAATGAGCAGTTCTTC
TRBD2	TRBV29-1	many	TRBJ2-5	CSVRIAGAGETQYF	TGCAGCGTTAGAATAGCGGGAGCGGGGGAGACCCAGTACTTC
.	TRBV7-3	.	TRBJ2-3	CASSLGLSSTDTQYF	TGTGCCAGCAGCTTGGGTTTATCTAGCACAGATACGCAGTATTTT
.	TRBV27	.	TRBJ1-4	CASSFRFGEKLFF	TGTGCCAGCAGTTTCAGGTTCGGTGAAAAACTGTTTTTT
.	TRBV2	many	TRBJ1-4	CASSFDTNEKLFF	TGTGCCAGCAGTTTCGACACAAATGAAAAACTGTTTTTT
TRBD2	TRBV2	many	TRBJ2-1	CASSGRTSGRVWNEQFF	TGTGCCAGCAGTGGGAGGACTAGCGGGAGGGTTTGGAATGAGCAGTTCTTC
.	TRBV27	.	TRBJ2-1	CASRRSSGYNEQFF	TGTGCCAGCAGGCGGAGCTCTGGGTACAATGAGCAGTTCTTC
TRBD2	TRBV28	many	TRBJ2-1	CASSFSGKGSKNEQFF	TGTGCCAGCAGTTTTAGCGGGAAGGGATCTAAAAATGAGCAGTTCTTC
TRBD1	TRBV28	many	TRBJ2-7	CASSLRTGAQYF	TGTGCCAGCAGTCTACGGACAGGGGCGCAGTACTTC
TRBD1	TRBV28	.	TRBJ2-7	CASRSGTATYEQYF	TGTGCCAGCAGGTCCGGGACAGCTACCTACGAGCAGTACTTC
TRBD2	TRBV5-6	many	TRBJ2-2	CASSFGLAREITGELFF	TGTGCCAGCAGCTTCGGACTAGCGCGAGAGATCACCGGGGAGCTGTTTTTT
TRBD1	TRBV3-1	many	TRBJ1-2	CASSQGQGRNSGYTF	TGTGCCAGCAGCCAAGGACAGGGTAGGAACTCTGGCTACACCTTC
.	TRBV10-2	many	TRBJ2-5	CASSVGLGGETQYF	TGCGCCAGCAGTGTAGGCCTCGGGGGAGAGACCCAGTACTTC